This T cell receptor beta chain derives from a study of PD-L1 blockade in urothelial cancer. Looking at the study overall: It was around 2014 that patients started atezolizumab at 1,200 mg intravenously every 3 weeks. Samples came from 3 weeks, at the second dose, and 6 weeks into treatment.

Time point described: pretreatment peripheral blood. Pretreatment sampling and on-treatment sampling together yielded between 1 and 8 samples for each patient. CDR3 size: 15 residues. With 7 bases removed from V and 7 bases from J, the gap between germline ends came to 20 bases. Germline V gene data show CDR1 as MNHNS and CDR2 as SASEGT. Sequenced by immunoSEQ multiplex PCR; TCRdb stores in-frame clones only, minus some. Of 60,000 to 65,000 clones in the sample, 81% were seen once. This TCR was recovered from a man aged 65 to 79 with urothelial cancer. This rearrangement joins TRBV6-1 to TRBJ1-5; TRBD1 is a possible D gene (6 bases). The sample here was PBMCs, taken around atezolizumab (anti-PD-L1) treatment. The CDR3 region has the DNA TGTGCCAGCATTTTTCAGGGGTTTTCCGACCAGCCCCAGCATTTT. Translating gives CASIFQGFSDQPQHF.